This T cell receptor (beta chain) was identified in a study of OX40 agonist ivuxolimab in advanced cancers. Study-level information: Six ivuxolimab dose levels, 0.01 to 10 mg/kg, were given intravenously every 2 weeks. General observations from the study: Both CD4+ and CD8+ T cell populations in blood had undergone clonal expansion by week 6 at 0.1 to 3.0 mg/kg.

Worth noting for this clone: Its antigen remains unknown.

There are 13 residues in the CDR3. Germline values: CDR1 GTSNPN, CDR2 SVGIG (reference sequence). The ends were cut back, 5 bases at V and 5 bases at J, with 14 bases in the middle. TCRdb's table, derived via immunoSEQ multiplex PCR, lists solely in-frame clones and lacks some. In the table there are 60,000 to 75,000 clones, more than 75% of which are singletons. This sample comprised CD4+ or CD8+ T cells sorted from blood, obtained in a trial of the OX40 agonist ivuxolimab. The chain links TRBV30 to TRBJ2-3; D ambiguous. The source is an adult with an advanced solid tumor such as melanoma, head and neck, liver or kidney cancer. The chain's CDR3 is CAWGPRLRDTQYF. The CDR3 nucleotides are TGTGCCTGGGGACCCCGGCTACGAGATACGCAGTATTTT.